A selection of T cell receptor beta chains follows, all from one sample in a study of blood T cell repertoires in COVID-19. Clones were sequenced by immunoSEQ multiplex PCR, and TCRdb holds only the in-frame ones, with some missing. Among about 330,000 clones listed, about 87% were seen once. Sequencing input: peripheral blood. Every receptor here comes from a man younger than 45 with COVID-19, enrolled during active disease. Each CDR3 is given with its conserved first and last residue. Fields, in order: D gene, clone size, J gene, V gene, CDR3 protein, CDR3 DNA. The D gene is left open where the match is weak. Expanded clones are given a class, and other clones once, few, many or no size at all.

d_gene: -; abundance: -; j_gene: TRBJ1-1; v_gene: TRBV6-4; CDR3aa: CASSDGRTATEAFF; CDR3nt: TGTGCCAGCAGTGACGGACGGACAGCCACTGAAGCTTTCTTT
d_gene: TRBD1; abundance: few; j_gene: TRBJ2-7; v_gene: TRBV6-5; CDR3aa: CASNSPSGQDQYF; CDR3nt: TGTGCCAGCAATTCGCCCTCGGGACAGGACCAGTACTTC
d_gene: -; abundance: -; j_gene: TRBJ2-7; v_gene: TRBV5-6; CDR3aa: CASSLQGTYEQYF; CDR3nt: TGTGCCAGCAGCTTGCAGGGTACCTACGAGCAGTACTTC
d_gene: TRBD1; abundance: -; j_gene: TRBJ1-5; v_gene: TRBV19; CDR3aa: CASSNYRGESQPQHF; CDR3nt: TGTGCCAGTAGTAATTACAGGGGAGAGAGTCAGCCCCAGCATTTT
d_gene: -; abundance: -; j_gene: TRBJ1-2; v_gene: TRBV19; CDR3aa: CASSIDSRRTRGGYGYTF; CDR3nt: TGTGCCAGTAGTATAGATAGCCGAAGGACCCGGGGAGGCTATGGCTACACCTTC
d_gene: TRBD2; abundance: -; j_gene: TRBJ2-5; v_gene: TRBV5-1; CDR3aa: CASSLATGGFQETQYF; CDR3nt: TGCGCCAGCAGCTTGGCTACGGGGGGGTTCCAAGAGACCCAGTACTTC
d_gene: TRBD1; abundance: -; j_gene: TRBJ2-5; v_gene: TRBV27; CDR3aa: CASSIRTGRETQYF; CDR3nt: TGTGCCAGCAGTATTCGGACAGGGCGAGAGACCCAGTACTTC
d_gene: TRBD2; abundance: -; j_gene: TRBJ2-3; v_gene: TRBV3-1/TRBV3-2; CDR3aa: CASSVDGLASDTQYF; CDR3nt: TGTGCCAGCAGCGTTGATGGACTAGCGTCAGATACGCAGTATTTT
d_gene: TRBD2; abundance: -; j_gene: TRBJ2-7; v_gene: TRBV5-6; CDR3aa: CASSLGGLAVAYEQYF; CDR3nt: TGTGCCAGCAGCTTGGGAGGGCTAGCGGTTGCCTACGAGCAGTACTTC
d_gene: -; abundance: -; j_gene: TRBJ2-2; v_gene: TRBV13; CDR3aa: CASSVIGELFF; CDR3nt: TGTGCCAGCAGCGTCATCGGGGAGCTGTTTTTT
d_gene: TRBD1; abundance: -; j_gene: TRBJ2-2; v_gene: TRBV7-2; CDR3aa: CASSLRDRDTGELFF; CDR3nt: TGTGCCAGCAGCTTAAGGGACAGGGATACCGGGGAGCTGTTTTTT
d_gene: TRBD1; abundance: -; j_gene: TRBJ2-7; v_gene: TRBV5-5; CDR3aa: CASSSGQGTGSYEQYF; CDR3nt: TGTGCCAGCAGCTCAGGACAGGGGACCGGCTCCTACGAGCAGTACTTC
d_gene: -; abundance: once; j_gene: TRBJ1-1; v_gene: TRBV6-6; CDR3aa: CASSTDTDHTEAFF; CDR3nt: TGTGCCAGCAGTACCGACACAGACCACACTGAAGCTTTCTTT
d_gene: -; abundance: -; j_gene: TRBJ1-5; v_gene: TRBV27; CDR3aa: CASSRRSQGRRDQPQHF; CDR3nt: TGTGCCAGCAGCCGACGAAGCCAGGGGCGCAGGGATCAGCCCCAGCATTTT
d_gene: TRBD2; abundance: -; j_gene: TRBJ2-5; v_gene: TRBV7-7; CDR3aa: CASSPLAGGWAQYF; CDR3nt: TGTGCCAGCAGCCCCCTAGCGGGAGGGTGGGCCCAGTACTTC
d_gene: TRBD2; abundance: -; j_gene: TRBJ2-3; v_gene: TRBV9; CDR3aa: CASSVGLAGGVADTQYF; CDR3nt: TGTGCCAGCAGCGTAGGACTAGCGGGAGGAGTGGCAGATACGCAGTATTTT
d_gene: TRBD1; abundance: once; j_gene: TRBJ2-5; v_gene: TRBV11-2; CDR3aa: CASSPGQGKETQYF; CDR3nt: TGTGCCAGCAGCCCGGGACAGGGGAAGGAGACCCAGTACTTC
d_gene: TRBD2; abundance: once; j_gene: TRBJ2-1; v_gene: TRBV18; CDR3aa: CASSEGLAGAYNEQFF; CDR3nt: TGTGCCAGCTCAGAGGGACTAGCGGGGGCATACAATGAGCAGTTCTTC
d_gene: TRBD1; abundance: few; j_gene: TRBJ2-7; v_gene: TRBV29-1; CDR3aa: CSAEGQGAGSHEQYF; CDR3nt: TGCAGCGCCGAGGGGCAGGGGGCCGGCAGTCACGAGCAGTACTTC
d_gene: -; abundance: -; j_gene: TRBJ1-2; v_gene: TRBV28; CDR3aa: CASSLSIVGYTF; CDR3nt: TGTGCCAGCAGTTTGAGTATCGTCGGCTACACCTTC